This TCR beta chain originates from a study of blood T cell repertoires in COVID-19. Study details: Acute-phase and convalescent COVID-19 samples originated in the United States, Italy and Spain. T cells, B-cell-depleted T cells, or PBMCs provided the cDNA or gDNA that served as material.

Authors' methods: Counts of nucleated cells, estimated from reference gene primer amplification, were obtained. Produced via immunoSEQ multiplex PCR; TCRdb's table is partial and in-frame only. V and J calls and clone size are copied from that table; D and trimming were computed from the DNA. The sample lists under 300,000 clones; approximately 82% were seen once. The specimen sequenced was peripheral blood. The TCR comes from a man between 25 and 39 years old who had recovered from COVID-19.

The CDR3 DNA sequence: TGTGCCAGCAGGCAGGGGGCGAACTATGGCTACACCTTC. Translated: CASRQGANYGYTF. The chain couples TRBV12-3 or TRBV12-4 to TRBJ1-2; TRBD1 matches at 8 bases. This CDR3 comprises 13 residues. V lost 6 bases, J lost 2 bases, and 2 bases stayed unmatched.